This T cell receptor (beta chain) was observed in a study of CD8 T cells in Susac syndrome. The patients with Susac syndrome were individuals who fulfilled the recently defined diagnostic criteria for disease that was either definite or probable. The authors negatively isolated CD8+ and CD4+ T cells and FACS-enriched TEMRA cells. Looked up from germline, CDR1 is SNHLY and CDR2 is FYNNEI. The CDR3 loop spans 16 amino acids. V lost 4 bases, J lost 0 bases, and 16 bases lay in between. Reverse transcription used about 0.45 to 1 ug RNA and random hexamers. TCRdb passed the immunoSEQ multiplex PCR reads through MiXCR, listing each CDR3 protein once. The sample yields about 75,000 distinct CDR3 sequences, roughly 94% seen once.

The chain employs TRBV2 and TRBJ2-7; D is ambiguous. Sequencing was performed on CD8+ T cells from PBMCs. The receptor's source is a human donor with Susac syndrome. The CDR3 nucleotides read TGTGCCAGCAGTGTAGACCTTCTCACCAGCTCCTACGAGCAGTACTTC. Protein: CASSVDLLTSSYEQYF.